These 30 T cell receptor beta chains share one sample of origin, sequenced in a study of blood T cell repertoires in COVID-19. Produced via immunoSEQ multiplex PCR; TCRdb's table is partial and in-frame only. The sample includes roughly 280,000 clones, roughly nine tenths of them seen just once. Material for sequencing was peripheral blood. These receptors all stem from a man aged 40-50 years with active or convalescent COVID-19.

This clone was seen only once. This sample also contains other DNA sequences that code for the same CDR3. This chain uses TRBV5-1 with TRBJ2-1; TRBD2 agrees at 13 bases. The CDR3 is 15 residues long. J gave up 8 bases and V 0 bases, and 2 bases lay outside the gene matches. The V gene's germline CDR1 is SGHRS and CDR2 YFSETQ. The CDR3 coding sequence is TGCGCCAGCAGCTTGGTGACTAGCGGGGGGCATGAGCAGTTCTTC. Its protein is CASSLVTSGGHEQFF.

The CDR3: CASSGGTSGNTIYF. The DNA for the CDR3 is TGTGCCAGCAGTGGGGGGACCTCTGGAAACACCATATATTTT. The chain joins TRBV6-6 to TRBJ1-3, with D tentatively TRBD1 (5 bases). There are 14 residues in the CDR3. Germline CDR1 and CDR2: MNHNY and SVGAGI (reference sequence). Trimming cost V 5 bases and J 0 bases, with 8 bases left between them.

This chain connects TRBV28 to TRBJ2-3, with TRBD2 identical over 9 bases. CDR1 is MDHEN, CDR2 SYDVKM, per germline. V shed 3 bases and J 1 base; nucleotides not matched to a gene: 8. The CDR3 is 17 amino acids. In DNA, the CDR3 is TGTGCCAGCAGTTTCAGTTTTGGCGGGGGGGGCACAGATACGCAGTATTTT. Amino acid sequence: CASSFSFGGGGTDTQYF.

V and J are TRBV12-3 or TRBV12-4 and TRBJ2-5; 10 nucleotides align to TRBD2. The CDR3 is made up of 13 amino acids. Unmatched junction bases numbered 2, after V lost 7 bases and J lost 3 bases. CDR3 amino acids: CASTLAGEETQYF. CDR3 DNA sequence: TGTGCCAGCACTCTAGCGGGAGAAGAGACCCAGTACTTC.

The CDR3 nucleotides read TGTGCCAGCAGCTTAGGAGCGACTAGCGGGCCGTACAATGAGCAGTTCTTC. It specifies CASSLGATSGPYNEQFF. The chain employs TRBV13 and TRBJ2-1; 10 bases line up with TRBD2. The CDR3 sequence is 17 residues long. The V gene end was trimmed by 0 bases and the J gene end by 4 bases; junction bases not matched to a gene: 6. From germline, CDR1 is PRHDT and CDR2 FYEKMQ (reference sequence).

This clone appeared once. V is TRBV12-2 and J is TRBJ2-7; the tabulated D call, TRBD1, remains unverified against the DNA. TRBV12-2 is deemed a pseudogene. The CDR3 spans 18 residues. The CDR3 nucleotides are TGTGCAAGTCGCCCCCATCAGGCCCCGGGACAGGGGGTACCCGAGCAGTACTTC. This sequence encodes CASRPHQAPGQGVPEQYF.

This chain connects TRBV11-2 to TRBJ2-7, with 10 bases identical to TRBD1. This CDR3 comprises 16 residues. J lost 3 bases, V lost 1 base, and 6 bases had no gene match. Germline CDR1 and CDR2: SGHAT and FQNNGV. CDR3 sequence: CASSLAWDRGLYEQYF. The DNA for the CDR3 is TGTGCCAGCAGCTTAGCCTGGGACAGGGGACTCTACGAGCAGTACTTC.

V is TRBV27 and J is TRBJ2-7; 8 bases are a match to TRBD2. The germline CDR1 and CDR2 sequences are MNHEY and SMNVEV (reference sequence). The length of the CDR3 is 15 residues. The J segment lost 3 bases and the V segment lost 6 bases, leaving 10 bases of the junction unmatched. The CDR3 here is CASSSPGGIIYEQYF. CDR3 sequence (DNA): TGTGCCAGCAGCTCTCCGGGAGGGATAATCTACGAGCAGTACTTC.

J is TRBJ2-7 and V is TRBV3-1 (or the pseudogene TRBV3-2); 8 bases fit TRBD1. Germline CDR1 LGHDT, CDR2 YNNKEL (reference sequence). The CDR3 extends over 15 amino acids. V shed 4 bases and J 6 bases; nucleotides not matched to a gene: 11. The CDR3 spells CASSPGGQGGAEQYF. Written as DNA, the CDR3 is TGTGCCAGCAGCCCCGGAGGACAGGGCGGGGCCGAGCAGTACTTC.

This clone was detected only once. The J gene is TRBJ2-2, the V gene TRBV10-3, with TRBD2 matching over 7 bases. This CDR3 spans 16 amino acids. Losses at the gene ends were 6 bases for V and 1 base for J; bases not matched to a gene: 8. Germline assignment: CDR1 ENHRY and CDR2 SYGVKD. The CDR3 DNA follows: TGTGCCATCAGGAGGGACTACAGTCTGAACACCGGGGAGCTGTTTTTT. Amino acid sequence: CAIRRDYSLNTGELFF.

The V gene is TRBV5-1, the J gene TRBJ2-5, with TRBD1 matching 10 bases. V was clipped by 4 bases and J by 5 bases; unmatched bases: 14. Germline V CDR1 and CDR2: SGHRS, YFSETQ. This CDR3 contains 17 residues. Here the CDR3 reads CASSLRQAGQGPETQYF. The CDR3 DNA follows: TGCGCCAGCAGCCTTAGACAAGCGGGACAGGGGCCGGAGACCCAGTACTTC.

This sequence joins TRBV19 and TRBJ2-1; 8 nucleotides agree with TRBD1. J lost 2 bases, V lost 4 bases, and 1 base had no gene match. The CDR3 runs 14 residues. Germline values: CDR1 LNHDA, CDR2 SQIVND (reference sequence). The DNA for the CDR3 is TGTGCCAGTAGTAGGACAGGGCCCTACAATGAGCAGTTCTTC. Translation gives CASSRTGPYNEQFF.

This chain uses TRBV2 with TRBJ1-5; D unresolved. The germline CDR1 and CDR2 sequences are SNHLY and FYNNEI. The CDR3 extends over 13 amino acids. The V gene lost 11 bases and the J gene lost 0 bases, with 11 bases spanning the gap. The CDR3, as DNA: TGTGCCCTCCGAGACTATAGCAATCAGCCCCAGCATTTT. This encodes CALRDYSNQPQHF.

This chain links TRBV25-1 with TRBJ1-1; D is possibly TRBD1 (5 bases). The CDR3 has 13 amino acids. Deletions cut 6 bases from V and 4 bases from J, with 12 bases between. Germline V CDR1 and CDR2: MGHDK, SYGVNS. The CDR3 loop is CASSGWGFTEAFF. CDR3 bases: TGTGCCAGCAGCGGATGGGGCTTCACTGAAGCTTTCTTT.

The chain recombines TRBV10-3 with TRBJ2-3; 11 bases match TRBD2. Unmatched junction bases numbered 13, after V lost 11 bases and J lost 6 bases. The CDR3 extends over 15 amino acids. CDR1 ENHRY and CDR2 SYGVKD come from the germline V gene. The CDR3 loop reads CAAGRSSSGGDTQYF. Here the CDR3 DNA reads TGTGCCGCCGGGAGGAGCTCTAGCGGGGGGGATACGCAGTATTTT.

The rearrangement joins TRBV27 to TRBJ1-1, with TRBD1 matching over 8 bases. J gave up 3 bases and V 1 base, and 1 base lay outside the gene matches. Germline CDR1 reads MNHEY; CDR2 reads SMNVEV (reference sequence). The CDR3 has 14 amino acids. The CDR3 nucleotides are TGTGCCAGCAGTTTATTACAGGGGGACACTGAAGCTTTCTTT. Protein product: CASSLLQGDTEAFF.

The chain couples TRBV19 to TRBJ1-2; no definite D call. Germline CDR1 is LNHDA and CDR2 is SQIVND (reference sequence). V lost 6 bases, J lost 0 bases, and 11 bases lay in between. The CDR3 runs 14 residues. As DNA, the CDR3 is TGTGCCAGTAGCCGCCAAATAGCTAACTATGGCTACACCTTC. Residues: CASSRQIANYGYTF.

The genes are TRBV12-3 or TRBV12-4 and TRBJ1-2; 7 bases match TRBD1. The CDR3 loop spans 13 amino acids. V lost 5 bases, J lost 6 bases, and 6 bases stayed unmatched. The CDR3, as DNA: TGTGCCAGCAGTCTCGGGACAGATCATGGCTACACCTTC. Amino acids: CASSLGTDHGYTF.

Concerning this clone: Different DNA sequences within this sample yield the same CDR3. V and J are TRBV20-1 and TRBJ2-7, with D possibly matching TRBD2 (6 bases). Germline CDR1 DFQATT, CDR2 SNEGSKA (reference sequence). Trimming left V 3 bases short and J 5 bases short, with 8 bases between. The CDR3 spans 11 residues. The CDR3 region is CSARAGHEQYF. The DNA for the CDR3 is TGCAGTGCTAGGGCGGGGCACGAGCAGTACTTC.

The gene calls are TRBV4-2 and TRBJ2-1, with TRBD1 matching 8 bases. Trimming cost V 5 bases and J 2 bases; bases outside gene matches: 5. CDR1 and CDR2 from the germline V gene are LGHNA and YNFKEQ. The CDR3 has 15 residues. CDR3 in DNA: TGTGCCAGCAGCTCAGGACAGGGCACCTACAATGAGCAGTTCTTC. This translates into CASSSGQGTYNEQFF.

The chain has TRBV3-1 (or the pseudogene TRBV3-2) and TRBJ1-3; D unclear. Trimming left V 2 bases short and J 2 bases short, with 10 bases between. CDR3 length: 15 residues. The germline V gene encodes CDR1 LGHDT and CDR2 YNNKEL (reference sequence). CDR3 sequence: CASSQRVGTGNTIYF. In DNA, the CDR3 is TGTGCCAGCAGCCAACGGGTCGGAACTGGAAACACCATATATTTT.

V and J are TRBV29-1 and TRBJ2-2, with 7 bases that match TRBD1. The CDR3 length is 14 residues. The V gene's germline CDR1 is SQVTM and CDR2 ANQGSEA. With 7 bases clipped from V and 4 bases from J, the junction kept 9 bases outside the gene matches. CDR3: CSALTGTGTGELFF. The DNA of the CDR3 is TGCAGCGCTCTGACAGGGACGGGCACCGGGGAGCTGTTTTTT.

As regards this clone: A read error may produce the germline difference seen at one junction end. V is TRBV6-2 or TRBV6-3 and J is TRBJ2-1; TRBD2 is a possible D gene (5 bases). Per germline, CDR1 MNHEY and CDR2 SVGEGT. The CDR3 has 11 residues. The CDR3 DNA sequence: TGTGCCAGCAGTTACTCTCGGACTCTACTCTTC. Encoded protein: CASSYSRTLLF.

This chain uses TRBV10-1 with TRBJ2-7, with 7 bases fitting TRBD1. The V gene end was trimmed by 0 bases and the J gene end by 2 bases; junction bases not matched to a gene: 4. The germline gives CDR1 WNHNN, CDR2 SYGVQD (reference sequence). The CDR3 has 15 amino acids. For the CDR3, the DNA is TGCGCCAGCAGTGAGTCCTGGGACAGCACCTACGAGCAGTACTTC. Amino acids: CASSESWDSTYEQYF.

V usage is TRBV29-1 and J usage is TRBJ1-1; 8 nucleotides align to TRBD1. V dropped 4 bases and J dropped 3; count of bases not matched to a gene: 4. There are 13 residues in the CDR3. Germline V lookup: CDR1 SQVTM, CDR2 ANQGSEA. The CDR3 spells CSVAQGADTEAFF. The CDR3 DNA is TGCAGCGTTGCCCAGGGGGCAGACACTGAAGCTTTCTTT.

Only one count was recorded for this clone. The V call is TRBV11-2, the J call TRBJ2-7, with a weak D call TRBD1 (5 bases). The CDR3 length is 14 residues. Germline CDR1 reads SGHAT; CDR2 reads FQNNGV. Trimming took 0 bases from V and 2 from J, leaving 8 bases between them. CDR3 protein: CASSLEAGTYEQYF. CDR3 coding DNA: TGTGCCAGCAGCTTAGAGGCAGGGACCTACGAGCAGTACTTC.

V gene TRBV30 combines with J gene TRBJ1-3, with D possibly being TRBD1 (5 bases). The ends were cut back, 2 bases at V and 11 bases at J, with 16 bases in the middle. This CDR3 is built from 13 residues. Germline V gives CDR1 GTSNPN, CDR2 SVGIG (reference sequence). The CDR3 loop reads CAWSFRDSGAIYF. The CDR3 bases are TGTGCCTGGAGTTTCCGTGACAGTGGGGCCATATATTTT.

In this sample, this clone turned up once. The chain carries TRBV2 and TRBJ2-1; D is undetermined. V lost 7 bases and J lost 5, with 15 bases in between. CDR1 and CDR2 from the germline V gene are SNHLY and FYNNEI. The CDR3 sequence is 14 residues long. CDR3 in DNA: TGTGCCAGCAACTGGGCGAACCTCGACAATGAGCAGTTCTTC. Protein sequence: CASNWANLDNEQFF.

The V call is TRBV15, the J call TRBJ2-1; 11 nucleotides line up with TRBD2. V trimming: 8 bases; J trimming: 6 bases; junction bases outside the gene matches: 12. In germline, CDR1 is LNHNV, CDR2 YYDKDF (reference sequence). The CDR3 is 16 residues long. CDR3 amino acids: CATLPRASGGLNEQFF. CDR3 DNA: TGTGCCACCCTCCCCCGGGCTAGCGGGGGGCTCAATGAGCAGTTCTTC.

This clone was observed a handful of times. The J gene is TRBJ2-2, the V gene TRBV5-1; TRBD1 matches 9 bases. The germline V gene has CDR1 SGHRS and CDR2 YFSETQ. This CDR3 is built from 14 residues. The V segment lost 3 bases and the J segment 8 bases; nucleotides outside the gene matches: 5. CDR3 region: CASSWGQGFGELFF. The CDR3 DNA sequence: TGCGCCAGCAGCTGGGGACAGGGTTTTGGGGAGCTGTTTTTT. Drawing the rest from reference TRBV5-1 and TRBJ2-2, the complete variable domain is KAGVTQTPRYLIKTRGQQVTLSCSPISGHRSVSWYQQTPGQGLQFLFEYFSETQRNKGNFPGRFSGRQFSNSRSEMNVSTLELGDSALYLCASSWGQGFGELFFGEGSRLTVL.